The T cell receptor beta chain under discussion was sequenced for a study of T cells after yellow fever vaccination. Study overall: Fractions of limited cellularity were prepared by means of SMART-Seq v4 Ultra Low Input. Study-wide results and limits: CD4 and CD8 compartments shared a small share of clonotypes.

This clonotype has a handful of counts. Its specificity is unknown. By 5'RACE template switching, TCR cDNA was produced, with a universal primer site and UMIs added in the process. TCRdb reprocessed the 5' RACE reads with MiXCR, giving one entry per CDR3 protein. The sample records 170,000 or so distinct CDR3 sequences, roughly 6.2% being singletons. In germline, CDR1 is SGHRS, CDR2 YFSETQ. The CDR3 runs 13 residues. Trimming removed 0 bases from V and 8 bases from J, with 9 bases in between. Source: CD4+ T cells sorted from PBMCs, taken on the day of the first yellow fever vaccination. The chain carries TRBV5-1 and TRBJ2-4; no clear D. The TCR was taken from a man between 18 and 35 years old who received the YFV17D yellow fever vaccine. The CDR3 spells CASSLGVSDIQYF. Here the CDR3 DNA reads TGCGCCAGCAGCTTGGGAGTCAGCGACATTCAGTACTTC.